This T cell receptor (beta chain) was recovered during a study of cytotoxic CD8 clonotypes in ibrutinib-treated CLL. Study-level background: Included were 11 relapsed/refractory and approximately 15 treatment-naive patients, of whom some 18 were IGHV unmutated. Partial responses numbered roughly 25 and complete responses 2; after a median about six years, 14 stayed remitted and approximately twelve progressed.

Sequencing was designed to attain a depth spanning 1 in 200,000 to 1 in 1 million T cells. TCRdb keeps only in-frame clones here, not all; method: immunoSEQ multiplex PCR. Of over 250,000 clones in the sample, 76% are singletons; the top ten hold 5.6%. There are 15 residues in the CDR3. Germline CDR1 SGDLS, CDR2 YYNGEE. Trimming pared 6 bases from V and 7 bases from J, leaving 17 bases between. V usage is TRBV9 and J usage is TRBJ1-6; unclear D gene. The receptor's source is a human donor with chronic lymphocytic leukemia. Material: PBMCs, obtained at disease progression, from a patient treated with ibrutinib. This CDR3 is CASTRSGVRNSPLHF. The CDR3 DNA reads as TGTGCCAGCACCCGTAGTGGGGTCAGAAATTCACCCCTCCACTTT.